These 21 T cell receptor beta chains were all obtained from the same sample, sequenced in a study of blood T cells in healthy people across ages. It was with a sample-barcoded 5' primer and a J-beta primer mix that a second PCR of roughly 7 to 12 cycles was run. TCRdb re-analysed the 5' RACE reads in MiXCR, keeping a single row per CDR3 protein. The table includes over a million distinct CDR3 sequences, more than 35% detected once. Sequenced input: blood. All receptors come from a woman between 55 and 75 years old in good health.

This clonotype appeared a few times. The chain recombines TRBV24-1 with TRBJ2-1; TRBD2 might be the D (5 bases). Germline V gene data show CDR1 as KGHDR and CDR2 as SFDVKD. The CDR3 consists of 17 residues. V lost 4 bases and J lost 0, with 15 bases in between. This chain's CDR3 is CATSEPLMGSSYNEQFF. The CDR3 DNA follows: TGTGCCACCAGTGAACCTCTTATGGGGAGCTCCTACAATGAGCAGTTCTTC.

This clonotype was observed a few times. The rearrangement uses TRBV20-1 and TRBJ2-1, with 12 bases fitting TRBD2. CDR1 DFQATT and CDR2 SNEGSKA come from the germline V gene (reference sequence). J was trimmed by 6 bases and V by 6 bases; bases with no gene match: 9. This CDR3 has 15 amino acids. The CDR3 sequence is CSAHAGLAGSNEQFF. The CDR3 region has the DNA TGCAGTGCCCACGCCGGACTAGCGGGATCCAATGAGCAGTTCTTC.

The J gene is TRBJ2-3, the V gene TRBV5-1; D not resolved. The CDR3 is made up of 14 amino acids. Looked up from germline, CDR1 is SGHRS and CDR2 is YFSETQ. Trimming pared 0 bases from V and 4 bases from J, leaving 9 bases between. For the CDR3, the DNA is TGCGCCAGCAGCTTGGCTGGTTTTCCAGATACGCAGTATTTT. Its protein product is CASSLAGFPDTQYF.

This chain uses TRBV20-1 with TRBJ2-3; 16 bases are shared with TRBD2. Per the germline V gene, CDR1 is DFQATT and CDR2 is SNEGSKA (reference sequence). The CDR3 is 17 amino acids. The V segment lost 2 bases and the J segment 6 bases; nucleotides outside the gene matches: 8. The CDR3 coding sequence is TGCAGTGCTAGAAAGGGGACTAGCGGGAGGGCTTTGGATACGCAGTATTTT. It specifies CSARKGTSGRALDTQYF.

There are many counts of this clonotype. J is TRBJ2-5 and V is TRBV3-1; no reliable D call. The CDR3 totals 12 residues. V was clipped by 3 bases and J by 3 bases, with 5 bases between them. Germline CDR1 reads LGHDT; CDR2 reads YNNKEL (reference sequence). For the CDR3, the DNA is TGTGCCAGCAGCCAGCGCGAAGAGACCCAGTACTTC. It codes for CASSQREETQYF.

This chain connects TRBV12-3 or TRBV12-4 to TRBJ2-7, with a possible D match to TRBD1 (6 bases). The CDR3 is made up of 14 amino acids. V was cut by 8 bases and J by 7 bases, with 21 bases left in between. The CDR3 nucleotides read TGTGCCAGCTTTATCGGGCCAAGGGACAATGAGCAGTACTTC. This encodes CASFIGPRDNEQYF.

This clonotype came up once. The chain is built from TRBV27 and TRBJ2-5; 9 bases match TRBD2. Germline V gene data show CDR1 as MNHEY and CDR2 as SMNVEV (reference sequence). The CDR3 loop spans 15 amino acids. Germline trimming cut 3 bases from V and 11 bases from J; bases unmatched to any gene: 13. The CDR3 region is CASSFAGLATLWQYF. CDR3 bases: TGTGCCAGCAGTTTCGCCGGACTAGCGACCTTATGGCAGTACTTC.

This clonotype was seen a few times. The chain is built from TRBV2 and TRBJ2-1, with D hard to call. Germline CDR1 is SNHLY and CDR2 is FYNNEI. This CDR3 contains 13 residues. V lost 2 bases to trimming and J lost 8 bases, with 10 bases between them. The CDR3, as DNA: TGTGCCAGCAGTGAACTTCCATTGCATGAGCAGTTCTTC. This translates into CASSELPLHEQFF.

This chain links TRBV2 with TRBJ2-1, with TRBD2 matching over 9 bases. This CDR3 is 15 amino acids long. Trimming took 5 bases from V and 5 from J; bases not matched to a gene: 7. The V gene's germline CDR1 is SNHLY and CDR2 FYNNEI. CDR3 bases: TGTGCCAGCAGTCCCGGGACTAGCAGAAACAATGAGCAGTTCTTC. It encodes CASSPGTSRNNEQFF.

DNA of the CDR3: TGTGCCAGCAGCGAGGGACTCTTCGGGGAGCTGTTTTTT. Its translation is CASSEGLFGELFF. This chain links TRBV9 with TRBJ2-2; TRBD2 might be the D (6 bases). V lost 3 bases, J lost 7 bases, and 10 bases lay in between. The CDR3 sequence is 13 residues long. CDR1 is SGDLS, CDR2 YYNGEE, per germline.

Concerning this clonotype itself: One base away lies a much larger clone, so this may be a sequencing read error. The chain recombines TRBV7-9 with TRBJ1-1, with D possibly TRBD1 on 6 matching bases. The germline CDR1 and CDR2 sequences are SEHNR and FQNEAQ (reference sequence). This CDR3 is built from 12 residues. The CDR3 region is CAGRGRDTEAFF. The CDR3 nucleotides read TGTGCCGGCAGGGGCAGAGACACTGAAGCTTTCTTT.

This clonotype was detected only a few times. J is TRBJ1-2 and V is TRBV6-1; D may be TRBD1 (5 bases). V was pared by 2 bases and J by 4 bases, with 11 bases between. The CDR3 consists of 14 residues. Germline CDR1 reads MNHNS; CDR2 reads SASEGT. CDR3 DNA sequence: TGTGCCAGCAGTGAATTATATGGGGCCTATGGCTACACCTTC. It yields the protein CASSELYGAYGYTF.

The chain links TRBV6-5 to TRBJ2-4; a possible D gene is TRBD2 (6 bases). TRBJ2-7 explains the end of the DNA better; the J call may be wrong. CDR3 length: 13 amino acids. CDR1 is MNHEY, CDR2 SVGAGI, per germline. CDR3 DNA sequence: TGTGCCAGCACCCAGGGAGGAGTCTACGAGCAGTACTTC. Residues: CASTQGGVYEQYF.

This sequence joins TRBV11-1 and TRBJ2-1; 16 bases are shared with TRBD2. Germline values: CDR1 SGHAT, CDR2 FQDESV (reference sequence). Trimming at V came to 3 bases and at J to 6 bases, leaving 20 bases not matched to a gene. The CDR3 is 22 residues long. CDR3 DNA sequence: TGTGCCAGCAGCTTGCGCATAGCTATGGAGGGACTAGCGGGAGGGTTAGGCAATGAGCAGTTCTTC. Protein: CASSLRIAMEGLAGGLGNEQFF.

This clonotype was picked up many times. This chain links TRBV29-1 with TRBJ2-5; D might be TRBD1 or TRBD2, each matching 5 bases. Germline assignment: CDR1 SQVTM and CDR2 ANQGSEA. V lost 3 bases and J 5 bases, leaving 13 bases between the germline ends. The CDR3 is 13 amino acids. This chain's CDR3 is CSVDLGPFETQYF. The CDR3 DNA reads TGCAGCGTTGATCTGGGACCCTTTGAGACCCAGTACTTC.

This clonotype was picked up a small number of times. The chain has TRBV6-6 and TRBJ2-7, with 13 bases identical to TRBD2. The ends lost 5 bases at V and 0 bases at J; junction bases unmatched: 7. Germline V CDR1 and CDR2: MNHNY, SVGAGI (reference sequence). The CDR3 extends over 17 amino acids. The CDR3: CASSHPGLAGSSYEQYF. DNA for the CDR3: TGTGCCAGCAGTCATCCGGGACTAGCGGGAAGCTCCTACGAGCAGTACTTC.

CDR3 in amino acids: CASSLPTGTSGVNTDTQYF. DNA for the CDR3: TGTGCCAGCAGCTTACCAACCGGGACTAGCGGGGTTAACACAGATACGCAGTATTTT. The V call is TRBV7-2, the J call TRBJ2-3; 13 bases match TRBD2. This CDR3 contains 19 residues. Germline values: CDR1 SGHTA, CDR2 FQGNSA. J was trimmed by 2 bases and V by 2 bases; bases with no gene match: 10.

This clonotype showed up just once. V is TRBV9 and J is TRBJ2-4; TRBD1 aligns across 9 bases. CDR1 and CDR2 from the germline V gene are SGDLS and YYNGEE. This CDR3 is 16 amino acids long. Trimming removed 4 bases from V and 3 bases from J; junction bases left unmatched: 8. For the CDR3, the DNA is TGTGCCAGCAGCTCACAGGGGGCTAGTAACAAAAACATTCAGTACTTC. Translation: CASSSQGASNKNIQYF.

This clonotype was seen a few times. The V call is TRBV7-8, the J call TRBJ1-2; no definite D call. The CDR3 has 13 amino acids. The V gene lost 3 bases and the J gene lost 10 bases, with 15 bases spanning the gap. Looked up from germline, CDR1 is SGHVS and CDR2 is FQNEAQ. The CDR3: CASSLGPEYDYTF. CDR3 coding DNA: TGTGCCAGCAGCTTGGGCCCAGAGTACGACTACACCTTC.

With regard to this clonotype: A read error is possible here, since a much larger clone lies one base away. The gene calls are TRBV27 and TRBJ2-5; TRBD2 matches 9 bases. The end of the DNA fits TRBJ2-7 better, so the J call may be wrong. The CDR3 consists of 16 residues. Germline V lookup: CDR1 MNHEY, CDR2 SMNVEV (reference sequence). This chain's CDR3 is CASSRSGLAPNYEQYF. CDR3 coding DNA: TGTGCCAGCAGTAGATCGGGACTAGCTCCTAACTACGAGCAGTACTTC.

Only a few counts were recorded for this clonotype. The CDR3 sequence: CASRHSTDTQYF. The CDR3 nucleotides read TGTGCCAGCAGACACAGCACAGATACGCAGTATTTT. The V gene is TRBV6-5, the J gene TRBJ2-3, with D hard to call. V lost 6 bases and J lost 0, with 4 bases in between. There are 12 residues in the CDR3. Germline loops: CDR1 MNHEY, CDR2 SVGAGI.